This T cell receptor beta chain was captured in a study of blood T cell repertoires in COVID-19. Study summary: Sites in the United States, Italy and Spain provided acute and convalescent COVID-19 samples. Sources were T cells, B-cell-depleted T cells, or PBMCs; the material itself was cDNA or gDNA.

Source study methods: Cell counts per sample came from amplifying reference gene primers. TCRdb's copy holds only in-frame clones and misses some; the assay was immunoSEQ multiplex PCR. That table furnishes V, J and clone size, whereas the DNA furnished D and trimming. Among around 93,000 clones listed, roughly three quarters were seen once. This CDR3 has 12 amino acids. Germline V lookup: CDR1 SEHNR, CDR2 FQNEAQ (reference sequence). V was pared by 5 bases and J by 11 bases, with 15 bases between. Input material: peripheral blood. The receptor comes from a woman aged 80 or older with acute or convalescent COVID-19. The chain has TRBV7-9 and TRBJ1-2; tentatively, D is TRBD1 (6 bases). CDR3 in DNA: TGTGCCAGCAGCCCGCGAACAGGGCAGTACACCTTC. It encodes CASSPRTGQYTF. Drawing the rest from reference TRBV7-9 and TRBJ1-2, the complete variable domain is DTGVSQNPRHKITKRGQNVTFRCDPISEHNRLYWYRQTLGQGPEFLTYFQNEAQLEKSRLLSDRFSAERPKGSFSTLEIQRTEQGDSAMYLCASSPRTGQYTFGSGTRLTVV.